Detailed here is one T cell receptor beta chain. Its antigen is not identified. This entry comes from a study of blood T cells in healthy people across ages. Then a second PCR, running about 6 to 11 cycles, was carried out with a sample-barcoded 5' primer and a J-beta primer mix. TCRdb re-analysed the 5' RACE reads in MiXCR, keeping a single row per CDR3 protein. In the table there are 750,000 to 1,000,000 distinct CDR3 sequences, 25% to 35% of which are singletons. Study-wide results and limits: Bulk PBMC profiling left naive and antigen-experienced comparisons inconclusive.

V gave up 5 bases and J gave up 2 bases, with 14 bases separating them. The CDR3 is 15 amino acids. CDR1 SGHNT and CDR2 YENEEA come from the germline V gene. The same data also contributed to another study, on T cells of mothers and their children.

The V call is TRBV11-3, the J call TRBJ2-3; maybe TRBD1 (6 bases). The sequenced material came from blood. This TCR was sampled from a middle-aged woman in good health. CDR3 sequence reads: CASSRDKAYTDTQYF. The DNA of the CDR3 is TGTGCCAGCAGCCGGGACAAGGCTTACACAGATACGCAGTATTTT.